The subject of this entry is one T cell receptor beta chain. The data derive from a study of cytotoxic CD8 clonotypes in ibrutinib-treated CLL. The data were produced by immunoSEQ multiplex PCR, yet TCRdb's version contains in-frame clones alone and is incomplete. The sample includes some 46,000 clones, about 70% of them seen just once. The TCR was taken from a human donor with chronic lymphocytic leukemia. The starting material was PBMCs, obtained after 12 months of ibrutinib treatment.

The CDR3 bases are TGTGCCAGCAGCTTGTGGTTGGGGACAGGATACACAGATACGCAGTATTTT. It translates to CASSLWLGTGYTDTQYF. J is TRBJ2-3 and V is TRBV5-8; 8 bases agree with TRBD1. CDR1 SGHTS and CDR2 YDEGEE come from the germline V gene. Germline trimming cut 1 base from V and 2 bases from J; bases unmatched to any gene: 9. This CDR3 contains 17 residues.